The 5 T cell receptor beta chains listed next were all sequenced from one sample in a study of blood T cell repertoires in COVID-19. Libraries were prepared by immunoSEQ multiplex PCR; TCRdb keeps only in-frame clonotypes and omits some of them. Seen here are 150,000 or so clones, 70% to 80% observed once, and the top ten hold about 7.8%. Sequenced sample: peripheral blood. Source of these receptors: a woman in her sixties or seventies with COVID-19, enrolled during active disease.

The chain joins TRBV5-5 to TRBJ1-2; the match to TRBD1 covers 10 bases. The trim removed 4 bases at V and 6 bases at J, leaving 18 bases unmatched. CDR3 size: 18 residues. Germline V CDR1 and CDR2: SGHKS, YYEKEE (reference sequence). The CDR3 DNA sequence: TGTGCCAGCAGCGGGACGCCAGCGGGACAGGGGAAGTCTGATGGCTACACCTTC. Amino acids: CASSGTPAGQGKSDGYTF.

This clone appeared a few times. This sequence joins TRBV30 and TRBJ2-7; tentative D call: TRBD1 (7 bases). Trimming removed 4 bases at V and 3 bases at J, with 13 bases between. The CDR3 runs to 13 residues. Germline CDR1 GTSNPN, CDR2 SVGIG (reference sequence). The CDR3 loop reads CAWKAGQLYEQYF. The CDR3 DNA sequence: TGTGCCTGGAAGGCGGGACAGCTCTACGAGCAGTACTTC.

This chain connects TRBV19 to TRBJ2-3; 10 bases line up with TRBD1. Germline V gene sequence: CDR1 LNHDA, CDR2 SQIVND (reference sequence). V lost 5 bases to trimming and J lost 11 bases; unmatched junction nucleotides: 13. The CDR3 has 15 amino acids. CDR3 amino acids: CASSGTGEGNLRQYF. The CDR3 nucleotides are TGTGCCAGTAGTGGGACAGGGGAAGGAAACCTACGGCAGTATTTT.

The chain is built from TRBV7-9 and TRBJ2-1; 8 bases match TRBD2. The CDR3 covers 15 residues. The V gene end was trimmed by 3 bases and the J gene end by 0 bases; junction bases not matched to a gene: 1. Germline-derived CDR1 and CDR2 are SEHNR and FQNEAQ (reference sequence). The CDR3 DNA reads TGTGCCAGCAGCTTTAGCGGGACCTCCTACAATGAGCAGTTCTTC. Protein: CASSFSGTSYNEQFF.

The chain uses TRBV7-6 and TRBJ2-3, with 10 positions matching TRBD2. Germline trimming cut 5 bases from V and 1 base from J; bases unmatched to any gene: 6. The V gene's germline CDR1 is SGHVS and CDR2 FNYEAQ. CDR3 length: 16 amino acids. CDR3 nucleotides: TGTGCCAGCAGCCGCGGGACTAGCGACCGCACAGATACGCAGTATTTT. The encoded protein is CASSRGTSDRTDTQYF.